The entry below describes one TCR beta chain. What it binds is unknown. Sequencing of each sample assayed around 10^5 TCR templates. Assay: immunoSEQ multiplex PCR; the TCRdb copy retains only in-frame clones and omits some. The sample lists around 95,000 clones; around 93% were seen once. These data are taken from a study of siplizumab effects on memory and regulatory T cells. The study, taken as a whole, reports: A significant reduction in alloreactive sequences traceable to unstimulated CD4+ memory cells was produced by siplizumab. The alloreactive clones that mapped to unstimulated subsets made up only a minor fraction. Naive T cells looked more diverse than memory cells and looked like major alloresponse contributors.

The junction had 12 bases not matched to a gene; V was cut back by 4 bases and J by 0 bases. This CDR3 spans 18 amino acids. Germline values: CDR1 SGHRS, CDR2 YFSETQ. This receptor was taken from a human donor in good health. This chain uses TRBV5-1 with TRBJ2-2, with TRBD1 matching 7 bases. The sample taken for sequencing was non-Treg CD4+ T cells sorted from blood. The CDR3 is CASSVHGQVSANTGELFF. In nucleotides, the CDR3 is TGCGCCAGCAGCGTCCATGGACAGGTGTCCGCGAACACCGGGGAGCTGTTTTTT.